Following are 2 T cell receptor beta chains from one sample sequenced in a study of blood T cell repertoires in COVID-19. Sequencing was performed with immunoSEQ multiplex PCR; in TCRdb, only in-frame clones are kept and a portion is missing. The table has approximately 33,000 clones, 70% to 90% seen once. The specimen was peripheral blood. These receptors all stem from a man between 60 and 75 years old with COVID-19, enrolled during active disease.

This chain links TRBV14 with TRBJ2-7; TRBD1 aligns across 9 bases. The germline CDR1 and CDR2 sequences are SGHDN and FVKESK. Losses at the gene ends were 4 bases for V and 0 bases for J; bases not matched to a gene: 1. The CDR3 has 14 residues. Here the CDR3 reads CASSRTGVSYEQYF. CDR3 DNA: TGTGCCAGCAGCCGGACAGGGGTCTCCTACGAGCAGTACTTC.

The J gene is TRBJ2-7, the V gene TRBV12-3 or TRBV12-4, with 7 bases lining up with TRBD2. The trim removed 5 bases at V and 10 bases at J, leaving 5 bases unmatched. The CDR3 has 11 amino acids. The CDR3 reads CASSVGTTQYF. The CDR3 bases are TGTGCCAGCAGTGTTGGGACTACCCAGTACTTC.